The source of this T cell receptor beta chain is a study of blood T cell repertoires in COVID-19. Across the whole study: The cDNA or gDNA used as material had been derived from T cells, B-cell-depleted T cells, or PBMCs.

Participants' reported clinical history set cohort assignment. The assay was immunoSEQ multiplex PCR, and TCRdb's table has in-frame clones only and misses some. The table has fewer than 300,000 clones, about nine tenths seen once. Germline V gives CDR1 SNHLY, CDR2 FYNNEI. The CDR3 contains 14 residues. V was pared by 6 bases and J by 3 bases, with 5 bases of the junction left unmatched. The material sequenced was PBMCs or T cells enriched from blood (not recorded which). The clonotype comes from a woman aged 40 to 50 with acute COVID-19. The chain joins TRBV2 to TRBJ2-7; 10 bases match TRBD1. The CDR3 is CASSRQGAFYEQYF. As DNA, the CDR3 is TGTGCCAGCAGCCGACAGGGGGCCTTCTACGAGCAGTACTTC.